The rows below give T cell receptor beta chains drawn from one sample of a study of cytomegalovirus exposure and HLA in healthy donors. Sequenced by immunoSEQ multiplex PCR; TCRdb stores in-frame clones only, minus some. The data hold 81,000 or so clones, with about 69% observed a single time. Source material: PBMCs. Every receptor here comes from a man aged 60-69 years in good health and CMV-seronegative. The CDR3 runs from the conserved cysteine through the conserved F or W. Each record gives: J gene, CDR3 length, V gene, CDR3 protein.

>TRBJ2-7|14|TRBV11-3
CASSKGRASYEQYF
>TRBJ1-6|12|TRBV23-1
CASSQTNSPLHF
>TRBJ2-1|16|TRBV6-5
CASSYSYPTGGWEQFF
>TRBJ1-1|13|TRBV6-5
CATGWHSNTEAFF
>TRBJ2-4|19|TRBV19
CASSIDRMEGGPSKNIQYF
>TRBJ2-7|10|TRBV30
CAGGSYEQYF
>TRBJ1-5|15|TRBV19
CASSSTGVSNQPQHF
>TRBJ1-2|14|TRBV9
CASSETGTNYGYTF
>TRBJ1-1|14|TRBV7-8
CASSLWTGNTEAFF
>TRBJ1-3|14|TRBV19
CASSIRGAGNTIYF
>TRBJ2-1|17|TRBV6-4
CASSDPSLEAGGNEQFF
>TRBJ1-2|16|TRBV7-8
CASSLVGTGPGYGYTF
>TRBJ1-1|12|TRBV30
CAWTRGYTEAFF
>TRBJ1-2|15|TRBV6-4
CASSDPGTGDDGYTF
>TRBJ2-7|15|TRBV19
CASSIFSGQGYEQYF
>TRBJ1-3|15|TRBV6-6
CASSYGEIVRNTIYF
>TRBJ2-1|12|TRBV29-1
CSVRGDYNEQFF
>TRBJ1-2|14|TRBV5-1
CASSPGTANYGYTF
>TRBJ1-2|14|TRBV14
CASSQEAGRGGYTF
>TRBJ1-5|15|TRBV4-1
CASSQVFDRYQPQHF
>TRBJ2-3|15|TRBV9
CASSGAGGSTDTQYF
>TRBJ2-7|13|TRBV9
CASSVTGNYEQYF
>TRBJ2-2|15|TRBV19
CASTITGVATGELFF
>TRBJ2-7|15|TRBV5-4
CATTLGSGGAYEQYF
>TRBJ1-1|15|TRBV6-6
CASSDLLRESTEAFF
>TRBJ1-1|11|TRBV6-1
CASSHRVEAFF